This T cell receptor beta chain was captured by sequencing in a study of T-cell reconstitution after alpha-beta-depleted transplantation in children. Study outcomes and limitations: The main origin of T-cell counts and diversity one year after transplant was newly produced T cells. Several hundred rapidly expanded clones from non-depleted graft cells reportedly supplied alpha-beta T cells about two months post-transplant.

Trimming removed 1 base at V and 0 bases at J, with 5 bases between. This CDR3 has 13 residues. Germline V gene lookup returns CDR1 SGHRS and CDR2 YFSETQ. Preparation of the TCRbeta library involved a method that used unique molecular identifiers. TCRdb itself ran the PCR reads through MiXCR, one entry per CDR3 protein. In the table there are 90,000 to 100,000 distinct CDR3 sequences, less than 25% of which are singletons. This clonotype was seen only a few times. The antigen is not known. This chain connects TRBV5-1 to TRBJ2-7; no definite D call. The specimen was PBMCs, collected before TCRalphabeta/CD19-depleted stem cell transplant. The clonotype comes from a boy aged 2-15 years with acute lymphoblastic leukemia, due to receive a stem cell transplant. CDR3 region: CASSLKSSYEQYF. The DNA of the CDR3 is TGCGCCAGCAGCTTGAAGAGCTCCTACGAGCAGTACTTC.